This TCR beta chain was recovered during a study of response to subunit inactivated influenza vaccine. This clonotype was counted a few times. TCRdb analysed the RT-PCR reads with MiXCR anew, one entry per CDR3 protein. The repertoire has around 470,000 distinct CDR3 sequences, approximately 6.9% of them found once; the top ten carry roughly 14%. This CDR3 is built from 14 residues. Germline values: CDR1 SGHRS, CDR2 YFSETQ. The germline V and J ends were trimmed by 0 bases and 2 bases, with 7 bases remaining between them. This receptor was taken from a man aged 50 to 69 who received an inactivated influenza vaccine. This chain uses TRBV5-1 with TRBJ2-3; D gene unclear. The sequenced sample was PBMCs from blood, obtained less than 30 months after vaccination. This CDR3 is CASSLEHSTDTQYF. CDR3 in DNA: TGCGCCAGCAGCTTGGAACACTCCACAGATACGCAGTATTTT. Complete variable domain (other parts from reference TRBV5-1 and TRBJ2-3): KAGVTQTPRYLIKTRGQQVTLSCSPISGHRSVSWYQQTPGQGLQFLFEYFSETQRNKGNFPGRFSGRQFSNSRSEMNVSTLELGDSALYLCASSLEHSTDTQYFGPGTRLTVL.